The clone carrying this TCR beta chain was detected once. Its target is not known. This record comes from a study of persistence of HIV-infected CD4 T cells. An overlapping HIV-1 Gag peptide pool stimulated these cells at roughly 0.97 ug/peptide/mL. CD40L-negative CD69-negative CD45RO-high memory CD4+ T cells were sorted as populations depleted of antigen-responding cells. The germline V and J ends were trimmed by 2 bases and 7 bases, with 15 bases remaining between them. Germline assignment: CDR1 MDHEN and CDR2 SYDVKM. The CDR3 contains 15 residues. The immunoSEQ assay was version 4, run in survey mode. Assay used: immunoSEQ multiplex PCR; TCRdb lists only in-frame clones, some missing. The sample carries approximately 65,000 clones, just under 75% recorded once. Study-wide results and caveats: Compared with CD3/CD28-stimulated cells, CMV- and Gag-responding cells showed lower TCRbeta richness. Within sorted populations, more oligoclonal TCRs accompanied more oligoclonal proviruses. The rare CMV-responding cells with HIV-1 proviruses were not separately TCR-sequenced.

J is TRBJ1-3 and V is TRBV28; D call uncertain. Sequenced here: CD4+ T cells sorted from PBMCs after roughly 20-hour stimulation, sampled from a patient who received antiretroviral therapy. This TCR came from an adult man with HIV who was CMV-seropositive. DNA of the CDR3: TGTGCCAGCAGTTTAGGGCTGACACGCGGCAACACCATATATTTT. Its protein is CASSLGLTRGNTIYF.